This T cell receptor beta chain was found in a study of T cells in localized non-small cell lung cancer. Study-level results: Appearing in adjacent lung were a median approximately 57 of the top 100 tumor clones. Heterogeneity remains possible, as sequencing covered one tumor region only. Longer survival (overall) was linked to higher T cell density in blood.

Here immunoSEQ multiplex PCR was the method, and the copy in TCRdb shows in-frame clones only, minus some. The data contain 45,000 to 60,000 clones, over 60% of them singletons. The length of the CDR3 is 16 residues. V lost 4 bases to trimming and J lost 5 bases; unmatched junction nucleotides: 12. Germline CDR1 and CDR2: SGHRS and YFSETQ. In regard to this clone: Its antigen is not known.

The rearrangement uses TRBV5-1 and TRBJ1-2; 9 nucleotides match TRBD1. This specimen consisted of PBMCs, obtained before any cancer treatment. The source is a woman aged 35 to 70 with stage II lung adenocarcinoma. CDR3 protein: CASSPLTGGITYGYTF. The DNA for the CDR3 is TGCGCCAGCAGCCCACTTACAGGGGGCATAACGTATGGCTACACCTTC. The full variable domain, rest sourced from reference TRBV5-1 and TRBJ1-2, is KAGVTQTPRYLIKTRGQQVTLSCSPISGHRSVSWYQQTPGQGLQFLFEYFSETQRNKGNFPGRFSGRQFSNSRSEMNVSTLELGDSALYLCASSPLTGGITYGYTFGSGTRLTVV.